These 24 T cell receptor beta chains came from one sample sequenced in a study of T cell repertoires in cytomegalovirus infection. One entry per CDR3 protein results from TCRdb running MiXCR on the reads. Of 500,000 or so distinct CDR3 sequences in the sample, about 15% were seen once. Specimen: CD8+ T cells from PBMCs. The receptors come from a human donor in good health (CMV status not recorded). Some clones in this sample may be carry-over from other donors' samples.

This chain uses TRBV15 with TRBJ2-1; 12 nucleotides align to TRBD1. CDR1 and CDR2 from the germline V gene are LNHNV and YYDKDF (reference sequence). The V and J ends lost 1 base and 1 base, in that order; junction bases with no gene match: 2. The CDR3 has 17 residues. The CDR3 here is CATSRGDRGPSYNEQFF. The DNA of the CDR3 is TGTGCCACCAGCAGAGGGGACAGGGGGCCATCCTACAATGAGCAGTTCTTC.

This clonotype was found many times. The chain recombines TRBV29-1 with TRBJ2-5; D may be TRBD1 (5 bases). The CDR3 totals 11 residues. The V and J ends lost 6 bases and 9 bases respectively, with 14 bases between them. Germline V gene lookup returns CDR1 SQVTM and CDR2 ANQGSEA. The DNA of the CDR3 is TGCAGCGTACCGACAGCCAAGGCCCAGTACTTC. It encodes CSVPTAKAQYF.

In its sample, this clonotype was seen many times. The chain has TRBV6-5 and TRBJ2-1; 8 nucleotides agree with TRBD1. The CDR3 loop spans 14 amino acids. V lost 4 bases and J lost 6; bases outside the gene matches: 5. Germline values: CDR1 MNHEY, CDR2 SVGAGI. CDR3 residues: CASSSGGEGNEQFF. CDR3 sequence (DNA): TGTGCCAGCAGTTCAGGGGGCGAAGGCAATGAGCAGTTCTTC.

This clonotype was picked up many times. CDR3: CASSLFPPGLYEQYF. CDR3 nucleotide sequence: TGTGCCAGCAGTTTATTCCCCCCAGGGCTATACGAGCAGTACTTC. V and J are TRBV27 and TRBJ2-7, with D possibly being TRBD1 (5 bases). The CDR3 covers 15 residues. Germline V gene data show CDR1 as MNHEY and CDR2 as SMNVEV (reference sequence). V was shortened by 1 base and J by 4 bases, with 14 bases between the two germline ends.

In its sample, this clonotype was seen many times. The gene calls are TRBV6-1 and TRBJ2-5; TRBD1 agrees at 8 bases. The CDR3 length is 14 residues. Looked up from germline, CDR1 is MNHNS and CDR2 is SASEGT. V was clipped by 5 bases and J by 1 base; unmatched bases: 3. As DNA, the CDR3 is TGTGCCAGCAGTACGACAGGGGCCCAAGAGACCCAGTACTTC. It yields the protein CASSTTGAQETQYF.

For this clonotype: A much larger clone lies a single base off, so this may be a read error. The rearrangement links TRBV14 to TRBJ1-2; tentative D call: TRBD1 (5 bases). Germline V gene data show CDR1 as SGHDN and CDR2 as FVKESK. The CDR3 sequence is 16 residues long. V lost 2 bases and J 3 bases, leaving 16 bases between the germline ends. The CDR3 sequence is CASSQWGRPFYYGYTF. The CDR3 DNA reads TGTGCCAGCAGCCAATGGGGCCGGCCTTTTTACTATGGCTACACCTTC.

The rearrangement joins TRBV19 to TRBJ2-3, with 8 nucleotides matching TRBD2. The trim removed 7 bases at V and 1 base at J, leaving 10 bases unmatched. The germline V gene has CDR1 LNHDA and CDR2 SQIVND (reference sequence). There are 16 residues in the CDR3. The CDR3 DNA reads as TGTGCCAGTACCCCTTCCCCGGGGGGGCGCACAGATACGCAGTATTTT. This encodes CASTPSPGGRTDTQYF.

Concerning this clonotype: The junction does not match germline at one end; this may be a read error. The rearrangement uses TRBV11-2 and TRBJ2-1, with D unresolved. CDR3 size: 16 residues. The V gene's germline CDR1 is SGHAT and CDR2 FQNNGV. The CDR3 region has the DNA TGTGCCAGCAGCTTGCATCGTATAGGGATTCACAATGTGCAGTTCTTC. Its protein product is CASSLHRIGIHNVQFF. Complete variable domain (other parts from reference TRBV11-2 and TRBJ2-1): EAGVAQSPRYKIIEKRQSVAFWCNPISGHATLYWYQQILGQGPKLLIQFQNNGVVDDSQLPKDRFSAERLKGVDSTLKIQPAKLEDSAVYLCASSLHRIGIHNVQFFGPGTRLTVL.

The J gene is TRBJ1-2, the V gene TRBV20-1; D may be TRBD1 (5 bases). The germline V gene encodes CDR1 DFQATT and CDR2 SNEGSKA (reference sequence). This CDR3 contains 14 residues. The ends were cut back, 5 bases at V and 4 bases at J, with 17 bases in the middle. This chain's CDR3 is CSALGRGDGYGYTF. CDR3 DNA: TGCAGTGCTCTGGGACGGGGGGACGGCTATGGCTACACCTTC.

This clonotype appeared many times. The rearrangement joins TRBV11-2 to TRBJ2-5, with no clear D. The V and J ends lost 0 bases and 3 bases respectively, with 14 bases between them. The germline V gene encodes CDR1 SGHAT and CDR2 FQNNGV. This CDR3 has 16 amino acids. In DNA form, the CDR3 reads TGTGCCAGCAGCTTAGATCGTAGTAGGGTCGAAGAGACCCAGTACTTC. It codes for CASSLDRSRVEETQYF. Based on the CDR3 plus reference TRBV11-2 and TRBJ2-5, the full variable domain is EAGVAQSPRYKIIEKRQSVAFWCNPISGHATLYWYQQILGQGPKLLIQFQNNGVVDDSQLPKDRFSAERLKGVDSTLKIQPAKLEDSAVYLCASSLDRSRVEETQYFGPGTRLLVL.

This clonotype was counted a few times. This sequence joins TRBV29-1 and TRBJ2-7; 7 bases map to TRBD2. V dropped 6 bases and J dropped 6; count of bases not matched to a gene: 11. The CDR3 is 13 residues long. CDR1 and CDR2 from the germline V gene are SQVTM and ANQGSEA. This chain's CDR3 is CSVMSGIQREQYF. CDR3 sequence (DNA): TGCAGCGTGATGAGCGGGATTCAACGCGAGCAGTACTTC.

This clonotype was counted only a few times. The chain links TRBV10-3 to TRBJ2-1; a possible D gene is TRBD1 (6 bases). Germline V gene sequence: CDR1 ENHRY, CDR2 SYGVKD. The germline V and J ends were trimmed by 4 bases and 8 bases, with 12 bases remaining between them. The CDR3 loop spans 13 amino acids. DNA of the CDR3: TGTGCCATCAGTGTAACAGGGTCCCATGAGCAGTTCTTC. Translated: CAISVTGSHEQFF.

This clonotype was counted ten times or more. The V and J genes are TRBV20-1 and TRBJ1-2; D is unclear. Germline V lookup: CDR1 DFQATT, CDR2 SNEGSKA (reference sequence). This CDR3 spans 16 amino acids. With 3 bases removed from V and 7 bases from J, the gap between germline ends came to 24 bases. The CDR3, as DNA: TGCAGTGCTAGTGCCCAGTACCTCACGAAGATTCGTGGCTACACCTTC. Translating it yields CSASAQYLTKIRGYTF.

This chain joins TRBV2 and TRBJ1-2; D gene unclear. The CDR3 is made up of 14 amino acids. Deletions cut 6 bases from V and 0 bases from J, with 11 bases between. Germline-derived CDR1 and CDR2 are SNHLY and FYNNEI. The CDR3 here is CASREDGSNYGYTF. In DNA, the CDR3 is TGTGCCAGCAGGGAGGACGGCTCTAACTATGGCTACACCTTC.

The CDR3 bases are TGTGCCATCAGTGAGGCGGGGCGTTCCTACAATGAGCAGTTCTTC. Its translation: CAISEAGRSYNEQFF. The gene calls are TRBV10-3 and TRBJ2-1; weak D call: TRBD2 (6 bases). V shed 2 bases and J shed 1 base, with 9 bases lying between them. Germline V lookup: CDR1 ENHRY, CDR2 SYGVKD. CDR3 length equals 15 residues.

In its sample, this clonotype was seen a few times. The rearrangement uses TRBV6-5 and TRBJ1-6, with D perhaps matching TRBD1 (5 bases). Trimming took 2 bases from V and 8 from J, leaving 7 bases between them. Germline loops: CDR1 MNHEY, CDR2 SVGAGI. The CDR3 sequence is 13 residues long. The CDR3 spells CASSYMGDSPLHF. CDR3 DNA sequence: TGTGCCAGCAGTTACATGGGGGATTCACCCCTCCACTTT.

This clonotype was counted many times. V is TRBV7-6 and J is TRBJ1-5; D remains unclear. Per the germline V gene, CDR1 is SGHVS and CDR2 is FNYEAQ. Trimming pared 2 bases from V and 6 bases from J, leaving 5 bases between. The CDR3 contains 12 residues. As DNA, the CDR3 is TGTGCCAGCAGCTTACCACGTCAGCCCCAGCATTTT. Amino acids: CASSLPRQPQHF.

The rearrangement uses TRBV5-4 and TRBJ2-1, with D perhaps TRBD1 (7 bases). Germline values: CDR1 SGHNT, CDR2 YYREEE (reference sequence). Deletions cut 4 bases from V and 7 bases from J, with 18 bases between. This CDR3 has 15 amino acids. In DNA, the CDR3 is TGTGCCAGCAGCCCAGGGGGGATAGAGGGGAATGAGCAGTTCTTC. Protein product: CASSPGGIEGNEQFF.

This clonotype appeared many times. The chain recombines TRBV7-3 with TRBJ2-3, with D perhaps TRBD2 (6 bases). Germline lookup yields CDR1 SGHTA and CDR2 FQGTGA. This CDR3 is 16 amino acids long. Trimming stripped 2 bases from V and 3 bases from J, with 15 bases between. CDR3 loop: CASSLRPAEGTDTQYF. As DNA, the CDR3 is TGTGCCAGCAGCTTACGCCCAGCGGAGGGGACAGATACGCAGTATTTT. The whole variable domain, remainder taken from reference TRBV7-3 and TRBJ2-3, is GAGVSQTPSNKVTEKGKYVELRCDPISGHTALYWYRQSLGQGPEFLIYFQGTGAADDSGLPNDRFFAVRPEGSVSTLKIQRTERGDSAVYLCASSLRPAEGTDTQYFGPGTRLTVL.

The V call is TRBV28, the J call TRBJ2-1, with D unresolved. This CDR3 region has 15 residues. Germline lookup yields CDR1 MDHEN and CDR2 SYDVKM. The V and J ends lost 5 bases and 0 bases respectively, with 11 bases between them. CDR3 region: CASSNGQTSYNEQFF. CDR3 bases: TGTGCCAGCAGTAATGGCCAAACCTCCTACAATGAGCAGTTCTTC.

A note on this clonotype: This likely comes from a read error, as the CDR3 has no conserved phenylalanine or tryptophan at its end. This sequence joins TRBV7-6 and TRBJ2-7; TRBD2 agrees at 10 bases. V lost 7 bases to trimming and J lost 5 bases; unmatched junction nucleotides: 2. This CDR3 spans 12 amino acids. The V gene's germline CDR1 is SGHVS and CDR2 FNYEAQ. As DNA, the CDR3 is TGTGCCAGCAAAGGACTAGCGGACGAGCAGTACTTA. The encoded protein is CASKGLADEQYL.

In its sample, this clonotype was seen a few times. The CDR3 region is CASSLGVGSGNTIYF. CDR3 in DNA: TGTGCCAGCAGCCTAGGTGTGGGGTCTGGAAACACCATATATTTT. This chain connects TRBV7-6 to TRBJ1-3; D is uncertain. The CDR3 is made up of 15 amino acids. Trimming took 5 bases from V and 1 from J, leaving 12 bases between them. Germline CDR1 is SGHVS and CDR2 is FNYEAQ.

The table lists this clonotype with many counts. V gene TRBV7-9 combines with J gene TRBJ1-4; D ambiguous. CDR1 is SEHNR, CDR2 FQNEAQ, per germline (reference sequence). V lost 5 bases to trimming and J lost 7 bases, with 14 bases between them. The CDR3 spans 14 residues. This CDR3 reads CASSPRAAVEKLFF. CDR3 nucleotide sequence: TGTGCCAGCAGCCCCCGAGCAGCCGTTGAAAAACTGTTTTTT.

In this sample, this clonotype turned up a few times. CDR3 loop: CASSTTGDPYNEQFF. The CDR3 region has the DNA TGTGCCAGCTCGACCACCGGGGACCCCTACAATGAGCAGTTCTTC. J is TRBJ2-1 and V is TRBV18, with D perhaps being TRBD1 or TRBD2 (5 bases each). V dropped 6 bases and J dropped 2 bases, with 14 bases sitting between them. CDR3 length: 15 amino acids. Germline V lookup: CDR1 KGHSH, CDR2 LQKENI.